The clone carrying this TCR beta chain has ten or more counts. Primed by a sample-barcoded 5' primer and a J-beta primer mix, a second PCR proceeded for 7 to 11 cycles. Using its own MiXCR run on the 5' RACE reads, TCRdb lists one record per CDR3 protein. Among about 1.6 million distinct CDR3 sequences listed, 30% to 40% were seen once. The sample originates from a study of blood T cells in healthy people across ages. The sequence came from a woman under 40 in good health. Sequencing was carried out using blood.

CDR3 nucleotides: TGTGCCAGCAGCCGAAGTTCCCAAGAGACCCAGTACTTC. This encodes CASSRSSQETQYF. The genes are TRBV5-6 and TRBJ2-5; D unclear. Trimming shortened V by 4 bases and J by 1 base, and 8 bases separated the two germline ends. The V gene's germline CDR1 is SGHDT and CDR2 YYEEEE. The CDR3 is 13 residues long.